The 13 T cell receptor beta chains below were found in one sample sequenced in a study of CD8 T cells in Susac syndrome. A quantity of about 0.5 to 1 ug RNA underwent reverse transcription using random hexamers. TCRdb reprocessed the immunoSEQ multiplex PCR reads with MiXCR, giving one entry per CDR3 protein. Among 150,000 to 200,000 distinct CDR3 sequences listed, approximately 93% were seen once. Sequences were obtained from CD4+ T cells from PBMCs. These receptors all stem from a human donor in good health.

V is TRBV14 and J is TRBJ1-2, with 11 bases that match TRBD1. Germline lookup yields CDR1 SGHDN and CDR2 FVKESK. With V trimmed by 4 bases and J by 7 bases, 5 bases remained unmatched. This CDR3 spans 14 amino acids. This chain's CDR3 is CASSLDRGRAGYTF. The DNA of the CDR3 is TGTGCCAGCAGCCTGGACAGGGGGCGCGCTGGCTACACCTTC.

CDR3 bases: TGTGCCAGCAGCGTAGCTCATCCTGGGGCGGGGGGGCAAGATACGCAGTATTTT. Translated, it gives CASSVAHPGAGGQDTQYF. The gene calls are TRBV9 and TRBJ2-3, with 9 bases aligning to TRBD2. J gave up 5 bases and V 0 bases, and 13 bases lay outside the gene matches. The germline V gene encodes CDR1 SGDLS and CDR2 YYNGEE. CDR3 length: 18 residues.

The chain carries TRBV9 and TRBJ1-1; 7 bases fit TRBD1. Trimming at V came to 0 bases and at J to 1 base, leaving 3 bases not matched to a gene. The germline V gene encodes CDR1 SGDLS and CDR2 YYNGEE. The CDR3 length is 15 residues. CDR3 sequence reads: CASSVAGDRNTEAFF. The CDR3 nucleotides are TGTGCCAGCAGCGTAGCGGGGGACAGGAACACTGAAGCTTTCTTT.

This clonotype is a singleton in its sample. This rearrangement joins TRBV4-1 to TRBJ1-5; D gene uncertain. Trimming removed 0 bases at V and 7 bases at J, with 13 bases between. The CDR3 runs to 15 residues. The germline V gene encodes CDR1 MGHRA and CDR2 YSYEKL. For the CDR3, the DNA is TGCGCCAGCAGCCAAGACGGAAATTCGGGGCAGCCCCAGCATTTT. Its translation is CASSQDGNSGQPQHF.

The chain links TRBV10-3 to TRBJ1-2, with D unresolved. CDR1 is ENHRY and CDR2 is SYGVKD in the germline V gene. Trimming removed 8 bases from V and 2 bases from J, with 9 bases in between. This CDR3 has 12 residues. The CDR3 region has the DNA TGTGCCATCCTTGACATCAACTATGGCTACACCTTC. This encodes CAILDINYGYTF.

V usage is TRBV20-1 and J usage is TRBJ2-1, with TRBD2 identical over 9 bases. J gave up 4 bases and V 3 bases, and 7 bases lay outside the gene matches. The CDR3 has 15 residues. CDR1 is DFQATT and CDR2 is SNEGSKA in the germline V gene (reference sequence). As DNA, the CDR3 is TGCAGTGCTAGTTATGGCGGGGGGGCTTACAATGAGCAGTTCTTC. Protein product: CSASYGGGAYNEQFF.

The chain is built from TRBV5-1 and TRBJ1-6; D perhaps matches TRBD1 (6 bases). Trimming left V 3 bases short and J 7 bases short, with 14 bases between. Per germline, CDR1 SGHRS and CDR2 YFSETQ. The CDR3 loop spans 15 amino acids. This CDR3 reads CASSSAGAPNSPLHF. CDR3 DNA: TGCGCCAGCAGCTCGGCGGGGGCCCCGAATTCACCCCTCCACTTT.

This chain connects TRBV5-1 to TRBJ2-1, with 8 bases identical to TRBD2. Germline CDR1 SGHRS, CDR2 YFSETQ. The CDR3 consists of 15 residues. V dropped 4 bases and J dropped 2; count of bases not matched to a gene: 5. CDR3 in amino acids: CASSPRAGAYNEQFF. For the CDR3, the DNA is TGCGCCAGCAGCCCTCGAGCGGGGGCCTACAATGAGCAGTTCTTC.

The gene calls are TRBV10-3 and TRBJ1-6; tentative D call: TRBD1 (5 bases). V lost 8 bases and J lost 3, with 14 bases in between. This CDR3 is 15 amino acids long. CDR1 ENHRY and CDR2 SYGVKD come from the germline V gene. The CDR3 sequence is CAILEGQSYNSPLHF. The CDR3 DNA sequence: TGTGCCATCCTGGAGGGGCAGAGCTATAATTCACCCCTCCACTTT.

CDR3 loop: CASSLIGGGGGTQYF. CDR3 DNA: TGCGCCAGCAGCCTAATTGGAGGGGGCGGGGGTACGCAGTATTTT. The chain employs TRBV4-3 and TRBJ2-3; either TRBD1 or TRBD2 may fit D (7 bases each). Germline loops: CDR1 LGHNA, CDR2 YSLEER. Trimming removed 4 bases from V and 8 bases from J, with 19 bases in between. The CDR3 contains 15 residues.

The V call is TRBV7-9, the J call TRBJ1-2; 7 bases map to TRBD1. The CDR3 is made up of 16 amino acids. J gave up 4 bases and V 0 bases, and 8 bases lay outside the gene matches. Per the germline V gene, CDR1 is SEHNR and CDR2 is FQNEAQ (reference sequence). The CDR3 bases are TGTGCCAGCAGCTTAGCGCTCGGGGACAGCCTCTATGGCTACACCTTC. Its translation is CASSLALGDSLYGYTF.

The genes are TRBV12-3 or TRBV12-4 and TRBJ2-2; D gene ambiguous. Trimming shortened V by 3 bases and J by 2 bases, and 10 bases separated the two germline ends. The CDR3 has 15 amino acids. For the CDR3, the DNA is TGTGCCAGCAGTTTCCCTCGACACAACACCGGGGAGCTGTTTTTT. This encodes CASSFPRHNTGELFF.

The rearrangement joins TRBV14 to TRBJ1-2; perhaps TRBD1 as D (5 bases). The CDR3 runs 15 residues. Per germline, CDR1 SGHDN and CDR2 FVKESK. Trimming removed 5 bases from V and 11 bases from J, with 24 bases in between. CDR3 amino acids: CASSSGRRTYKGYTF. CDR3 in DNA: TGTGCCAGCAGCTCGGGACGGCGGACCTATAAAGGGTACACCTTC.